Below are 25 T cell receptor beta chains sequenced from a single sample in a study of blood T cell repertoires in COVID-19. Clones were read by immunoSEQ multiplex PCR, and TCRdb kept only the in-frame ones, dropping some. Here the sample spans about 250,000 clones, about 82% being singletons. The sequenced material came from PBMCs or T cells enriched from blood (not recorded which). These receptors came from a woman aged 45 to 65 with acute COVID-19.

This sequence joins TRBV30 and TRBJ1-2; 11 bases line up with TRBD1. CDR3 length: 15 residues. Germline V gene sequence: CDR1 GTSNPN, CDR2 SVGIG (reference sequence). The junction had 6 bases not matched to a gene; V was cut back by 3 bases and J by 3 bases. The CDR3 here is CAWREGQGVDYGYTF. The CDR3 nucleotides are TGTGCCTGGAGAGAGGGACAGGGGGTTGACTATGGCTACACCTTC.

The chain carries TRBV9 and TRBJ2-1; 11 nucleotides agree with TRBD2. After removal of 0 bases from V and 4 bases from J, the junction contained 6 bases not matched to a gene. CDR3 length equals 17 residues. The germline V gene has CDR1 SGDLS and CDR2 YYNGEE. CDR3 loop: CASSVGTSGGGYNEQFF. The CDR3 region has the DNA TGTGCCAGCAGCGTAGGCACTAGCGGGGGAGGATACAATGAGCAGTTCTTC.

The rearrangement links TRBV30 to TRBJ1-1; maybe TRBD1 (5 bases). The germline gives CDR1 GTSNPN, CDR2 SVGIG (reference sequence). This CDR3 spans 14 amino acids. With 3 bases removed from V and 10 bases from J, the gap between germline ends came to 21 bases. The CDR3 is CAWSSTGTPHGAFF. CDR3 coding DNA: TGTGCCTGGAGCTCAACCGGGACTCCGCACGGAGCTTTCTTT.

This clone occurred once. The limits of the CDR3 on the DNA are not certain, so only TCRdb's listed CDR3 is given. The chain uses TRBV12-2 and TRBJ2-3; no DNA check was done on the table's D call, TRBD2. TRBV12-2 is an annotated pseudogene. The CDR3 extends over 15 residues, inclusive of both ends. The chain's CDR3 is CASRFGRGNTDTQYF.

This clone has more than one count but fewer than ten. The genes are TRBV3-1 (or the pseudogene TRBV3-2) and TRBJ1-2; 8 bases are a match to TRBD1. The length of the CDR3 is 15 residues. From germline, CDR1 is LGHDT and CDR2 YNNKEL (reference sequence). The J segment lost 5 bases and the V segment lost 0 bases, leaving 5 bases of the junction unmatched. The CDR3 reads CASSQEFTGGYGYTF. The CDR3 region has the DNA TGTGCCAGCAGCCAAGAGTTTACAGGGGGTTATGGCTACACCTTC.

Here the CDR3 reads CASSEWDKRVQGTQYF. DNA of the CDR3: TGTGCCAGCAGTGAATGGGACAAACGTGTCCAAGGAACCCAGTACTTC. This chain joins TRBV6-1 and TRBJ2-5, with D perhaps TRBD1 (6 bases). Germline V gene lookup returns CDR1 MNHNS and CDR2 SASEGT. With 2 bases removed from V and 8 bases from J, the gap between germline ends came to 21 bases. The CDR3 runs 16 residues.

V usage is TRBV5-1 and J usage is TRBJ2-3; TRBD2 agrees at 12 bases. The trim removed 3 bases at V and 3 bases at J, leaving 2 bases unmatched. Germline loops: CDR1 SGHRS, CDR2 YFSETQ. The CDR3 length is 15 residues. The CDR3 DNA reads as TGCGCCAGCAGCTGGACTAGCGGGGTAACAGATACGCAGTATTTT. It codes for CASSWTSGVTDTQYF.

This clone was counted a few times. The genes are TRBV4-1 and TRBJ1-1; the D gene is possibly TRBD1 (6 bases). The germline V and J ends were trimmed by 8 bases and 4 bases, with 17 bases remaining between them. Germline CDR1 MGHRA, CDR2 YSYEKL. The CDR3 extends over 14 amino acids. The CDR3 is CASHASGGLTEAFF. For the CDR3, the DNA is TGCGCCAGCCACGCGAGCGGGGGGCTCACTGAAGCTTTCTTT.

The V and J genes are TRBV30 and TRBJ2-1; 9 bases align to TRBD1. CDR1 GTSNPN and CDR2 SVGIG come from the germline V gene (reference sequence). The CDR3 is made up of 13 amino acids. V trimming: 8 bases; J trimming: 5 bases; junction bases outside the gene matches: 7. CDR3 DNA sequence: TGTGCCCAGAGACAGGGGGTGGACAATGAGCAGTTCTTC. Encoded protein: CAQRQGVDNEQFF.

The V and J genes are TRBV30 and TRBJ2-3; a weak D match, TRBD2 (5 bases). With 7 bases removed from V and 4 bases from J, the gap between germline ends came to 15 bases. The CDR3 loop spans 13 amino acids. Germline values: CDR1 GTSNPN, CDR2 SVGIG (reference sequence). Written as DNA, the CDR3 is TGTGCCTTCCGGGAAGATGGGGCAGATACGCAGTATTTT. Amino acid sequence: CAFREDGADTQYF.

The chain links TRBV7-2 to TRBJ1-6; TRBD1 agrees at 8 bases. CDR3 length: 14 residues. From germline, CDR1 is SGHTA and CDR2 FQGNSA. V shed 5 bases and J 7 bases; nucleotides not matched to a gene: 4. The CDR3 sequence is CASSPHRGNSPLHF. The CDR3 nucleotides read TGTGCCAGCAGCCCTCACAGGGGGAATTCACCCCTCCACTTT.

The gene calls are TRBV30 and TRBJ2-1, with 8 bases aligning to TRBD1. V lost 4 bases and J lost 12; bases outside the gene matches: 14. The CDR3 totals 14 residues. The germline V gene has CDR1 GTSNPN and CDR2 SVGIG (reference sequence). CDR3 DNA: TGTGCCTGGACCGTTTCGGACAGGGCCTTGGGGCAGTTCTTC. This sequence encodes CAWTVSDRALGQFF.

V is TRBV9 and J is TRBJ1-6; D is perhaps TRBD1 (5 bases). The germline gives CDR1 SGDLS, CDR2 YYNGEE. The V and J ends lost 0 bases and 7 bases respectively, with 8 bases between them. The CDR3 loop spans 14 amino acids. The DNA of the CDR3 is TGTGCCAGCAGCGTAGAAAAGGGGAATTCACCCCTCCACTTT. Amino acids: CASSVEKGNSPLHF.

This CDR3 is CASSVGPSGGNTEAFF. CDR3 nucleotide sequence: TGTGCCAGCAGCGTAGGTCCCTCAGGAGGGAACACTGAAGCTTTCTTT. The rearrangement uses TRBV9 and TRBJ1-1; the D is unclear. The V gene's germline CDR1 is SGDLS and CDR2 YYNGEE. This CDR3 region has 16 residues. V dropped 0 bases and J dropped 1 base, with 13 bases sitting between them. Drawing the rest from reference TRBV9 and TRBJ1-1, the complete variable domain is DSGVTQTPKHLITATGQRVTLRCSPRSGDLSVYWYQQSLDQGLQFLIQYYNGEERAKGNILERFSAQQFPDLHSELNLSSLELGDSALYFCASSVGPSGGNTEAFFGQGTRLTVV.

V gene TRBV4-3 combines with J gene TRBJ1-1, with 8 positions matching TRBD1. This CDR3 is built from 15 residues. With V trimmed by 3 bases and J by 1 base, 4 bases remained unmatched. Germline V gene sequence: CDR1 LGHNA, CDR2 YSLEER. CDR3 sequence: CASSQTGVWNTEAFF. CDR3 DNA: TGCGCCAGCAGCCAGACAGGGGTTTGGAACACTGAAGCTTTCTTT.

The chain uses TRBV7-3 and TRBJ2-1; the D gene is possibly TRBD2 (6 bases). CDR3 size: 15 residues. Germline V gene sequence: CDR1 SGHTA, CDR2 FQGTGA. V was clipped by 5 bases and J by 2 bases, with 13 bases between them. Written as DNA, the CDR3 is TGTGCCAGCAGCCCGGAGGGAGCAACCTACAATGAGCAGTTCTTC. Its protein is CASSPEGATYNEQFF.

The chain recombines TRBV30 with TRBJ2-3; weak D call: TRBD2 (6 bases). CDR1 and CDR2 (germline): GTSNPN, SVGIG (reference sequence). This CDR3 spans 14 amino acids. V lost 0 bases and J 14 bases, leaving 21 bases between the germline ends. The CDR3 here is CAWSVARKEGSLYF. CDR3 nucleotide sequence: TGTGCCTGGAGTGTCGCGAGGAAGGAGGGTAGTTTGTATTTT.

In this sample, this clone turned up a few times. This chain connects TRBV19 to TRBJ1-4; 10 bases map to TRBD1. Germline V gene sequence: CDR1 LNHDA, CDR2 SQIVND (reference sequence). CDR3 length: 14 residues. The junction had 2 bases not matched to a gene; V was cut back by 3 bases and J by 7 bases. The CDR3 nucleotides read TGTGCCAGTAGTATGGGACAGGGGCGTGAAAAACTGTTTTTT. Protein product: CASSMGQGREKLFF.

The V gene is TRBV15, the J gene TRBJ2-1; 8 bases fit TRBD1. The CDR3 has 15 amino acids. V trimming: 6 bases; J trimming: 4 bases; junction bases outside the gene matches: 8. Germline V gene data show CDR1 as LNHNV and CDR2 as YYDKDF (reference sequence). CDR3 coding DNA: TGTGCCACCAGGCTTACCGGACAGGGATACAATGAGCAGTTCTTC. Translation: CATRLTGQGYNEQFF.

This rearrangement joins TRBV5-5 to TRBJ1-1, with D possibly matching TRBD1 (5 bases). V was trimmed by 2 bases and J by 1 base, leaving 12 bases between them. Germline CDR1 SGHKS, CDR2 YYEKEE (reference sequence). This CDR3 spans 15 amino acids. The CDR3 here is CASSFIGQGNTEAFF. The CDR3 bases are TGTGCCAGCAGCTTTATTGGTCAGGGGAACACTGAAGCTTTCTTT.

A note on this clone: The sample holds other DNA sequences that translate to the same CDR3. The chain has TRBV18 and TRBJ1-1; D ambiguous. This CDR3 region has 14 residues. CDR1 is KGHSH and CDR2 is LQKENI in the germline V gene. V gave up 2 bases and J gave up 0 bases, with 7 bases separating them. The CDR3 nucleotides read TGTGCCAGCTCACCAAGCGGTATGAACACTGAAGCTTTCTTT. Translation gives CASSPSGMNTEAFF.

The chain recombines TRBV9 with TRBJ2-1, with 10 bases that match TRBD2. The CDR3 sequence is 15 residues long. The germline CDR1 and CDR2 sequences are SGDLS and YYNGEE. The V and J ends lost 4 bases and 8 bases, in that order; junction bases with no gene match: 9. CDR3 DNA sequence: TGTGCCAGCAGCCCCACTAGCGGGGCTGGGTATGAGCAGTTCTTC. Its translation is CASSPTSGAGYEQFF.

In its sample, this clone was seen a few times. The chain joins TRBV6-6 to TRBJ1-6; no clear D. CDR3 size: 19 residues. Between the trimmed V and J ends, which lost 5 bases and 0 bases, there was a span of 20 bases. Germline CDR1 is MNHNY and CDR2 is SVGAGI (reference sequence). As DNA, the CDR3 is TGTGCCAGCAGTCCCGTTCGGCCGTCTCCGGGCTCCTATAATTCACCCCTCCACTTT. The encoded protein is CASSPVRPSPGSYNSPLHF.

The V call is TRBV5-4, the J call TRBJ2-7; 7 nucleotides match TRBD2. This CDR3 is 16 amino acids long. CDR1 SGHNT and CDR2 YYREEE come from the germline V gene (reference sequence). V dropped 4 bases and J dropped 4; count of bases not matched to a gene: 14. This CDR3 is CASSPSGRGSRYEQYF. CDR3 bases: TGTGCCAGCAGCCCGTCTGGGAGGGGATCGAGGTACGAGCAGTACTTC.

The chain is built from TRBV18 and TRBJ2-4; D ambiguous. Between the trimmed V and J ends, which lost 0 bases and 3 bases, there was a span of 12 bases. The CDR3 runs 16 residues. The germline V gene encodes CDR1 KGHSH and CDR2 LQKENI. The CDR3 DNA follows: TGTGCCAGCTCACCACCTCTACCCCGCATCAAAAACATTCAGTACTTC. It encodes CASSPPLPRIKNIQYF.